This entry lists 21 T cell receptor beta chains sequenced from one sample in a study of monozygotic twins with inflammatory bowel disease. TCRdb reprocessed the 5' RACE reads, with one entry per CDR3 protein and no DNA. This listing includes 200,000 to 250,000 distinct CDR3 sequences. Source material: blood. The receptor source for this set is a human donor with ulcerative colitis or Crohn's disease, or a healthy co-twin of an affected twin (not recorded which).

The chain carries TRBV5-5 and TRBJ1-2; TCRdb gives TRBD1 as the D gene, but with no DNA this cannot be confirmed. The CDR3 is made up of 18 amino acids. Germline V gene data show CDR1 as SGHKS and CDR2 as YYEKEE (reference sequence). The CDR3 loop is CASSLARAGGFGDYGYTF.

The chain employs TRBV7-2 and TRBJ2-1. The germline gives CDR1 SGHTA, CDR2 FQGNSA. This CDR3 contains 11 residues. The CDR3 spells CASSFLDEQFF.

V gene TRBV12-3 or TRBV12-4 combines with J gene TRBJ2-2; there is no DNA to check the TCRdb D call of TRBD1. The CDR3 has 17 residues. The CDR3 protein is CASSNRVGTGNTGELFF.

The chain has TRBV18 and TRBJ2-1. Per germline, CDR1 KGHSH and CDR2 LQKENI. This CDR3 is built from 13 residues. CDR3 sequence reads: CASSPWSYNEQFF.

Here the CDR3 reads CASSRTGGRTDTQYF. The V gene is TRBV19, the J gene TRBJ2-3; no DNA is available, so the TRBD1 call from TCRdb remains unchecked. The CDR3 is made up of 15 amino acids. Germline V gene lookup returns CDR1 LNHDA and CDR2 SQIVND (reference sequence).

The chain is built from TRBV5-1 and TRBJ2-3; the D call of TRBD1 rests on TCRdb alone, since no DNA is present to check it. The CDR3 contains 16 residues. CDR1 and CDR2 (germline): SGHRS, YFSETQ. The CDR3 here is CASSLVGGRQTDTQYF.

The chain couples TRBV3-1 to TRBJ1-1. Germline V gene data show CDR1 as LGHDT and CDR2 as YNNKEL (reference sequence). The length of the CDR3 is 14 residues. CDR3 amino acids: CASSQRGKDTEAFF.

The chain employs TRBV7-3 and TRBJ2-7; TCRdb indicates TRBD1, and absent DNA this call remains unverified. Germline CDR1 and CDR2: SGHTA and FQGTGA. There are 14 residues in the CDR3. The CDR3 sequence is CASSPGRGSYEQYF.

V usage is TRBV5-1 and J usage is TRBJ1-2; there is no DNA to check the TCRdb D call of TRBD1. The CDR3 has 13 amino acids. Per the germline V gene, CDR1 is SGHRS and CDR2 is YFSETQ. Here the CDR3 reads CASSQQGRDGYTF.

The V gene is TRBV12-3 or TRBV12-4, the J gene TRBJ1-5. This CDR3 is built from 14 residues. CDR3 sequence reads: CASSWKVSNQPQHF.

This sequence joins TRBV11-2 and TRBJ2-3; TCRdb outputs TRBD2, but without DNA this stays unchecked. Germline V gives CDR1 SGHAT, CDR2 FQNNGV. This CDR3 has 17 amino acids. Here the CDR3 reads CASSPRPLVNPTDTQYF.

The chain carries TRBV5-5 and TRBJ2-7; absent DNA, TCRdb's TRBD1 call cannot be checked. From germline, CDR1 is SGHKS and CDR2 YYEKEE (reference sequence). CDR3 length: 15 residues. The CDR3 loop reads CASSLTGARTYEQYF.

The CDR3: CASSREGLYSYTF. J is TRBJ1-2 and V is TRBV5-5; TCRdb names TRBD1, which stays unverified in the absence of DNA. The CDR3 loop spans 13 amino acids. Per germline, CDR1 SGHKS and CDR2 YYEKEE (reference sequence).

V gene TRBV20-1 combines with J gene TRBJ2-7; with no DNA, the TCRdb D assignment of TRBD2 cannot be verified. This CDR3 is built from 17 residues. The germline V gene encodes CDR1 DFQATT and CDR2 SNEGSKA (reference sequence). This CDR3 reads CSAKGLAGVPLGVEQYF.

V usage is TRBV29-1 and J usage is TRBJ2-7; checking the TCRdb D call of TRBD2 is not possible without DNA. This CDR3 spans 14 amino acids. Germline V lookup: CDR1 SQVTM, CDR2 ANQGSEA. The CDR3 sequence is CSVTIAGVAYEQYF.

CDR3 sequence reads: CASSWGSEGGIQYF. This sequence joins TRBV5-1 and TRBJ2-4; the D call from TCRdb, TRBD1, cannot be confirmed without DNA. This CDR3 has 14 residues. Germline values: CDR1 SGHRS, CDR2 YFSETQ. The whole variable domain, remainder taken from reference TRBV5-1 and TRBJ2-4, is KAGVTQTPRYLIKTRGQQVTLSCSPISGHRSVSWYQQTPGQGLQFLFEYFSETQRNKGNFPGRFSGRQFSNSRSEMNVSTLELGDSALYLCASSWGSEGGIQYFGAGTRLSVL.

The J gene is TRBJ2-1, the V gene TRBV7-8; TCRdb picks TRBD1, but there is no DNA to check that call. This CDR3 is built from 14 residues. Germline lookup yields CDR1 SGHVS and CDR2 FQNEAQ. This chain's CDR3 is CASSLAVGHNEQFF.

The CDR3 spells CASSYLATGDLRETQYF. The genes are TRBV6-5 and TRBJ2-5; TCRdb proposes TRBD1, but this gene call is untestable without DNA. Per germline, CDR1 MNHEY and CDR2 SVGAGI. The CDR3 sequence is 17 residues long.

The chain recombines TRBV5-1 with TRBJ2-1; TCRdb indicates TRBD1, and absent DNA this call remains unverified. This CDR3 has 13 residues. The germline V gene has CDR1 SGHRS and CDR2 YFSETQ. The CDR3 reads CASSLSGTNEQFF.

The gene calls are TRBV19 and TRBJ2-5; with no DNA, the TCRdb D assignment of TRBD2 cannot be verified. Germline V lookup: CDR1 LNHDA, CDR2 SQIVND (reference sequence). The CDR3 extends over 16 amino acids. CDR3 sequence: CASSIRPQRGGKTQYF.

V is TRBV6-5 and J is TRBJ1-2; TCRdb picks TRBD1, but there is no DNA to check that call. There are 15 residues in the CDR3. Germline V CDR1 and CDR2: MNHEY, SVGAGI. The chain's CDR3 is CASSYSWDNIGGYTF.